This is a list of T cell receptor beta chains from one sample in a study of blood T cell repertoires in COVID-19. TCRdb's table, derived via immunoSEQ multiplex PCR, lists solely in-frame clones and lacks some. The sample records approximately 270,000 clones, 90% being singletons. The sample was PBMCs or T cells enriched from blood (not recorded which). The receptors shown here come from a woman between 25 and 40 years old with acute COVID-19. CDR3s include the opening cysteine and the closing phenylalanine or tryptophan. A D gene is named only where the DNA matches it firmly. The size entry is marked missing in some rows and otherwise reads once, few, many or a size class.

TRBV6-6,.,TRBJ2-3,TRBD2,TGTGCCAGCAGGACAACTAGCGGGAGGCCAGATACGCAGTATTTT,CASRTTSGRPDTQYF
TRBV7-6,.,TRBJ2-7,TRBD2,TGTGCCAGCAGCTTAGGTAGCGGGGGGAACTACGAGCAGTACTTC,CASSLGSGGNYEQYF
TRBV5-1,.,TRBJ2-5,TRBD1,TGCGCCAGCAGCTCGGGGACAGGGGGGGAGACCCAGTACTTC,CASSSGTGGETQYF
TRBV7-8,.,TRBJ1-1,.,TGTGCCAGCAGCTGGAGAACAAGCAACACTGAAGCTTTCTTT,CASSWRTSNTEAFF
TRBV6-5,.,TRBJ1-4,TRBD1,TGTGCCACCCCGGGACAGGGTTATGAAAAACTGTTTTTT,CATPGQGYEKLFF
TRBV11-2,.,TRBJ2-1,.,TGTGCCAGCAGCCGTTTCGGGGATCCTAAGAATGAGCAGTTCTTC,CASSRFGDPKNEQFF
TRBV27,.,TRBJ2-7,.,TGTGCCAGCAGTTTATCCGGAGTCGAGCAGTACTTC,CASSLSGVEQYF
TRBV27,.,TRBJ2-2,TRBD2,TGTGCCAGCAAACCTCTTAGCGGGACCGGGGAGCTGTTTTTT,CASKPLSGTGELFF
TRBV6-4,.,TRBJ1-4,.,TGTGCCCAAAACAGGGCCGTAGCAACTAATGAAAAACTGTTTTTT,CAQNRAVATNEKLFF
TRBV20-1,many,TRBJ2-7,.,TGCAGTGGGGGCGACTCCTACGAGCAGTACTTC,CSGGDSYEQYF
TRBV28,many,TRBJ1-4,.,TGTGCCAGCAGTTCACCGGGACAAGGTGAAAAACTGTTTTTT,CASSSPGQGEKLFF
TRBV7-3,.,TRBJ1-1,.,TGTGCCAGCAGCTTGGTGGGGCAGAACACTGAAGCTTTCTTT,CASSLVGQNTEAFF
TRBV5-1,.,TRBJ1-1,TRBD1,TGCGCCAGCAACTCCAGACAGGGAGACACTGAAGCTTTCTTT,CASNSRQGDTEAFF
TRBV4-1,once,TRBJ2-7,TRBD1,TGCGCCAGCAGCCCCAGGACCGGGACAGCCTACGAGCAGTACTTC,CASSPRTGTAYEQYF
TRBV21-1,.,TRBJ2-1,.,TGTGCCAGCAGCAATAGACAATGGAGGAGCGAATACAATGAGCAGTTCTTC,CASSNRQWRSEYNEQFF